These T cell receptor beta chains were read from a single sample in a study of human T cells and chemical hapten exposure. TCRdb reprocessed the RACE reads via MiXCR and lists one record per CDR3 protein. The sample holds about 360,000 distinct CDR3 sequences, 4.8% seen once. The source material was whole blood, sampled in connection with sensitization to the hapten diphenylcyclopropenone (DPC). These receptors were obtained from a woman aged 50 to 60 with alopecia areata. Some clones in this sample may be carry-over from other donors' samples. Each CDR3 is given with its conserved first and last residue. The D gene is left open where the match is weak. Some rows have no size entry. The others give once, few or many, or a class for an expanded clone.

>NA|TRBJ1-1|TRBV3-1|many
CASSRSEKGAFF
TGTGCCAGCAGCCGAAGCGAAAAGGGAGCTTTCTTT
>NA|TRBJ2-1|TRBV9|few
CASSVKSQAGNEQFF
TGTGCCAGCAGCGTCAAATCCCAGGCCGGCAATGAGCAGTTCTTC
>NA|TRBJ2-3|TRBV28|few
CASSLDPTQESTDTQYF
TGTGCCAGCAGTCTCGATCCCACTCAGGAATCCACAGATACGCAGTATTTT
>NA|TRBJ2-7|TRBV6-6|many
CASSPPGEVNEQYF
TGTGCCAGCAGCCCACCCGGAGAAGTTAACGAGCAGTACTTC
>TRBD2|TRBJ2-5|TRBV12-3/TRBV12-4|many
CASSPRGAGGGETQYF
TGTGCCAGCAGTCCTCGGGGAGCGGGAGGTGGAGAGACCCAGTACTTC
>TRBD1|TRBJ1-1|TRBV28|NA
CASSLNRGEAFF
TGTGCCAGCAGTTTGAACAGGGGAGAAGCTTTCTTT
>NA|TRBJ1-2|TRBV5-6|many
CASSLERVGNYGYTF
TGTGCCAGCAGCTTGGAACGAGTGGGAAACTATGGCTACACCTTC
>NA|TRBJ1-1|TRBV6-2/TRBV6-3|NA
CASSYYSAVNTEAFF
TGTGCCAGCAGTTACTATAGCGCGGTGAACACTGAAGCTTTCTTT
>NA|TRBJ2-3|TRBV5-1|NA
CASSLEGTTSTDTQYF
TGCGCCAGCAGCCTGGAGGGGACAACTAGCACAGATACGCAGTATTTT
>TRBD1|TRBJ1-5|TRBV4-2|many
CASSQEDREGQPQHF
TGTGCCAGCAGCCAAGAGGACAGGGAAGGTCAGCCCCAGCATTTT
>TRBD1|TRBJ1-2|TRBV25-1|NA
CASRRQGRGYTF
TGTGCCAGCAGAAGACAGGGTAGGGGCTACACCTTC
>NA|TRBJ1-4|TRBV6-6|NA
CASNLRGLEKLFF
TGTGCCAGCAACCTCCGGGGGTTGGAAAAACTGTTTTTT
>NA|TRBJ2-3|TRBV6-5|many
CASSYDLVRADTQYF
TGTGCCAGCAGTTACGATCTGGTCCGGGCAGATACGCAGTATTTT
>NA|TRBJ1-6|TRBV6-1|NA
CASSAKQGFSYNSPLHF
TGTGCCAGCAGCGCTAAACAGGGCTTCTCCTATAATTCACCCCTCCACTTT
>NA|TRBJ2-5|TRBV6-5|NA
CASSYSSEQETQYF
TGTGCCAGCAGTTACTCGAGCGAGCAAGAGACCCAGTACTTC
>NA|TRBJ2-7|TRBV12-3/TRBV12-4|NA
CASSLQIPVYEQYF
TGTGCCAGCAGTCTCCAGATTCCAGTTTACGAGCAGTACTTC
>NA|TRBJ1-2|TRBV28|many
CASSPGSVYGYTF
TGTGCCAGCAGCCCCGGGTCTGTTTATGGCTACACCTTC
>NA|TRBJ2-1|TRBV5-1|few
CASSLGERNNEQFF
TGCGCCAGCAGCTTGGGGGAGAGGAACAATGAGCAGTTCTTC
>NA|TRBJ2-1|TRBV20-1|few
CSAPRLPRNNEQFF
TGCAGTGCCCCGCGGTTACCCCGGAACAATGAGCAGTTCTTC
>NA|TRBJ2-7|TRBV27|many
CASSSRGPGEQYF
TGTGCCAGCAGTTCCCGGGGGCCGGGGGAGCAGTACTTC
>TRBD2|TRBJ2-7|TRBV14|few
CASSHGLAGVGYEQYF
TGTGCCAGCAGCCATGGACTAGCGGGAGTGGGCTACGAGCAGTACTTC
>NA|TRBJ1-3|TRBV14|NA
CASSHRSTVNTIYF
TGTGCCAGCAGCCACAGGTCTACTGTAAACACCATATATTTT
>NA|TRBJ2-1|TRBV5-1|many
CASSFGQGLANEQFF
TGCGCCAGCAGCTTTGGGCAGGGGCTTGCCAATGAGCAGTTCTTC
>NA|TRBJ2-4|TRBV2|NA
CASSLSLASVNIQYF
TGTGCCAGCAGTTTGTCCCTAGCCTCCGTCAACATTCAGTACTTC
>NA|TRBJ1-5|TRBV4-1|many
CASSQDRGWNQPQHF
TGCGCCAGCAGCCAAGACAGGGGCTGGAATCAGCCCCAGCATTTT
>NA|TRBJ2-7|TRBV12-3/TRBV12-4|few
CASSSPRNIHEQYF
TGTGCCAGCAGTTCGCCCCGGAATATCCACGAGCAGTACTTC
>NA|TRBJ1-4|TRBV6-1|few
CASRQGRTNEKLFF
TGTGCCAGCAGACAGGGTCGGACTAATGAAAAACTGTTTTTT
>NA|TRBJ2-2|TRBV10-3|NA
CAIGGNTGELFF
TGTGCCATCGGTGGAAACACCGGGGAGCTGTTTTTT
>NA|TRBJ1-6|TRBV4-1|few
CASSQDRARGSPLHF
TGCGCCAGCAGCCAAGATAGGGCCCGGGGTTCACCCCTCCACTTT
>TRBD2|TRBJ2-7|TRBV5-4|NA
CASSLNAGGAYEQYF
TGTGCCAGCAGCTTGAATGCGGGAGGGGCCTACGAGCAGTACTTC
>NA|TRBJ2-1|TRBV11-2|many
CASCSRRHNEQFF
TGTGCCAGCTGCTCTCGGCGCCACAATGAGCAGTTCTTC
>NA|TRBJ1-2|TRBV6-5|many
CASSYGKSYGYTF
TGTGCCAGCAGTTACGGGAAAAGCTATGGCTACACCTTC
>TRBD2|TRBJ2-7|TRBV20-1|NA
CSVREPATSGVYEQYF
TGCAGTGTTCGGGAGCCAGCGACTAGCGGGGTATACGAGCAGTACTTC
>NA|TRBJ1-2|TRBV3-1|many
CASSQRDGYTF
TGTGCCAGCAGCCAAAGGGATGGCTACACCTTC
>NA|TRBJ1-2|TRBV21-1|many
CASSKGQGYTF
TGTGCCAGCAGCAAAGGACAGGGCTACACCTTC
>TRBD1|TRBJ2-7|TRBV14|NA
CASSLTGGNEQYF
TGTGCCAGCAGCCTGACAGGGGGGAACGAGCAGTACTTC
>NA|TRBJ2-3|TRBV20-1|NA
CSARRSADTQYF
TGCAGTGCTAGAAGGAGCGCGGATACGCAGTATTTT
>NA|TRBJ1-5|TRBV12-3/TRBV12-4|many
CASSLDSNQPQHF
TGTGCCAGCAGCTTAGACAGCAATCAGCCCCAGCATTTT
>NA|TRBJ2-2|TRBV7-2|few
CASSLAVRDRGHTGELFF
TGTGCCAGCAGCTTAGCGGTTCGCGACCGGGGCCACACCGGGGAGCTGTTTTTT